What follows are 19 T cell receptor beta chains derived from one specimen sequenced in a study of T cell responses to AZD1222 COVID-19 vaccine. Only in-frame clones appear in the TCRdb table, and some are missing; sequencing was by immunoSEQ multiplex PCR. Here the sample spans almost 70,000 clones, 80% being singletons. Source: peripheral blood, taken 28 days after the second AZD1222 dose. The receptors shown here come from an adult who received the AZD1222 COVID-19 vaccine.

The chain joins TRBV3-1 (or the pseudogene TRBV3-2) to TRBJ2-1; 14 bases are a match to TRBD2. The CDR3 loop spans 16 amino acids. Germline CDR1 is LGHDT and CDR2 is YNNKEL (reference sequence). J gave up 7 bases and V 4 bases, and 6 bases lay outside the gene matches. CDR3 protein: CASSRGLAGVGNEQFF. The DNA for the CDR3 is TGTGCCAGCAGCCGGGGACTAGCGGGGGTAGGAAATGAGCAGTTCTTC.

The chain carries TRBV10-3 and TRBJ1-6, with TRBD1 as a possible D gene (6 bases). Germline V CDR1 and CDR2: ENHRY, SYGVKD. The V and J ends lost 0 bases and 7 bases respectively, with 16 bases between them. CDR3 length: 17 amino acids. The CDR3 spells CAISESGRGGRNSPLHF. CDR3 nucleotide sequence: TGTGCCATCAGTGAGTCGGGTCGCGGGGGGCGAAATTCACCCCTCCACTTT.

The chain uses TRBV6-1 and TRBJ2-3, with 11 bases aligning to TRBD2. The CDR3 covers 15 residues. V shed 2 bases, J shed 4 bases, and the junction held 2 bases outside the gene matches. Germline V gene sequence: CDR1 MNHNS, CDR2 SASEGT. In DNA form, the CDR3 reads TGTGCCAGCAGTGAATTTAGCGGGGGGGCAGATACGCAGTATTTT. The encoded protein is CASSEFSGGADTQYF.

V and J are TRBV4-1 and TRBJ2-3; D gene uncertain. Germline assignment: CDR1 MGHRA and CDR2 YSYEKL. The CDR3 covers 16 residues. V dropped 0 bases and J dropped 4 bases, with 14 bases sitting between them. This CDR3 reads CASSQDAGRTADTQYF. DNA of the CDR3: TGCGCCAGCAGCCAAGATGCTGGGCGTACGGCAGATACGCAGTATTTT.

This clone was counted only a few times. The CDR3 DNA sequence: TGTGCCAGCAGCCCTAATCTAGCGGGGGCCACCGGGGAGCTGTTTTTT. This encodes CASSPNLAGATGELFF. The V call is TRBV13, the J call TRBJ2-2, with TRBD2 identical over 10 bases. Germline V gives CDR1 PRHDT, CDR2 FYEKMQ (reference sequence). Trimming took 5 bases from V and 4 from J; bases not matched to a gene: 7. The CDR3 sequence is 16 residues long.

The chain links TRBV7-2 to TRBJ1-3; D gene ambiguous. This CDR3 is 16 amino acids long. The germline V gene has CDR1 SGHTA and CDR2 FQGNSA. The V and J ends lost 1 base and 4 bases respectively, with 14 bases between them. This CDR3 is CASSLGGSLAGNTIYF. In DNA, the CDR3 is TGTGCCAGCAGCTTAGGAGGCAGTCTGGCCGGAAACACCATATATTTT. The variable domain in full, with the rest retrieved from reference TRBV7-2 and TRBJ1-3, is GAGVSQSPSNKVTEKGKDVELRCDPISGHTALYWYRQSLGQGLEFLIYFQGNSAPDKSGLPSDRFSAERTGGSVSTLTIQRTQQEDSAVYLCASSLGGSLAGNTIYFGEGSWLTVV.

The chain carries TRBV19 and TRBJ1-1; no clear D. Germline V gene data show CDR1 as LNHDA and CDR2 as SQIVND (reference sequence). V dropped 9 bases and J dropped 6 bases, with 8 bases sitting between them. CDR3 size: 10 residues. For the CDR3, the DNA is TGTGCCAGCGGGAGGTCTGAAGCTTTCTTT. It yields the protein CASGRSEAFF.

The chain combines TRBV2 with TRBJ2-1; D uncertain. V was shortened by 4 bases and J by 8 bases, with 9 bases between the two germline ends. Germline V lookup: CDR1 SNHLY, CDR2 FYNNEI. The CDR3 sequence is 12 residues long. This CDR3 reads CASSAMSYEQFF. CDR3 DNA: TGTGCCAGCAGTGCCATGAGTTATGAGCAGTTCTTC. The complete variable domain, with remaining parts taken from reference TRBV2 and TRBJ2-1, reads EPEVTQTPSHQVTQMGQEVILRCVPISNHLYFYWYRQILGQKVEFLVSFYNNEISEKSEIFDDQFSVERPDGSNFTLKIRSTKLEDSAMYFCASSAMSYEQFFGPGTRLTVL.

This chain connects TRBV3-1 (or the pseudogene TRBV3-2) to TRBJ1-2; 8 bases agree with TRBD1. The germline V gene has CDR1 LGHDT and CDR2 YNNKEL (reference sequence). The CDR3 consists of 14 residues. The ends lost 2 bases at V and 4 bases at J; junction bases unmatched: 3. CDR3 residues: CASSQNRGTYGYTF. The DNA for the CDR3 is TGTGCCAGCAGCCAAAACAGGGGGACCTATGGCTACACCTTC.

The chain has TRBV5-4 and TRBJ2-5; D is possibly TRBD1 (6 bases). The germline CDR1 and CDR2 sequences are SGHNT and YYREEE (reference sequence). This CDR3 has 15 amino acids. Trimming pared 1 base from V and 2 bases from J, leaving 12 bases between. For the CDR3, the DNA is TGTGCCAGCAGCTTGTTTGGGCAGGGGCAAGAGACCCAGTACTTC. Encoded protein: CASSLFGQGQETQYF.

This chain links TRBV5-1 with TRBJ2-1; 8 positions match TRBD2. CDR1 is SGHRS, CDR2 YFSETQ, per germline. V was pared by 7 bases and J by 7 bases, with 10 bases of the junction left unmatched. This CDR3 is 14 amino acids long. The CDR3 protein is CASRLSGGENEQFF. CDR3 coding DNA: TGCGCCAGCCGACTAAGCGGGGGTGAGAATGAGCAGTTCTTC.

The chain links TRBV19 to TRBJ1-1; D possibly corresponds to TRBD1 (6 bases). CDR1 LNHDA and CDR2 SQIVND come from the germline V gene (reference sequence). This CDR3 spans 15 amino acids. V lost 5 bases, J lost 0 bases, and 13 bases lay in between. For the CDR3, the DNA is TGTGCCAGTAGTCCCGGGGGACACTTGAACACTGAAGCTTTCTTT. It specifies CASSPGGHLNTEAFF. Full variable domain (outside the CDR3, taken from reference TRBV19 and TRBJ1-1): DGGITQSPKYLFRKEGQNVTLSCEQNLNHDAMYWYRQDPGQGLRLIYYSQIVNDFQKGDIAEGYSVSREKKESFPLTVTSAQKNPTAFYLCASSPGGHLNTEAFFGQGTRLTVV.

This clone has just one count. V is TRBV2 and J is TRBJ1-5, with D hard to call. CDR3 length: 16 amino acids. Germline V lookup: CDR1 SNHLY, CDR2 FYNNEI. V dropped 3 bases and J dropped 0 bases, with 12 bases sitting between them. The chain's CDR3 is CASSELGSYSNQPQHF. As DNA, the CDR3 is TGTGCCAGCAGTGAGCTTGGTTCGTATAGCAATCAGCCCCAGCATTTT.

The V call is TRBV27, the J call TRBJ1-5; a possible D gene is TRBD1 (6 bases). The V and J ends lost 2 bases and 0 bases respectively, with 14 bases between them. This CDR3 is 17 amino acids long. Germline lookup yields CDR1 MNHEY and CDR2 SMNVEV (reference sequence). This CDR3 reads CASSLRGHGYSNQPQHF. In DNA, the CDR3 is TGTGCCAGCAGTTTACGGGGGCACGGATATAGCAATCAGCCCCAGCATTTT.

This chain links TRBV16 with TRBJ2-3; 8 positions agree with TRBD2. This CDR3 is 18 amino acids long. Germline V gene data show CDR1 as KGHSY and CDR2 as FQNENV. J was trimmed by 3 bases and V by 4 bases; bases with no gene match: 15. DNA of the CDR3: TGTGCCAGCAGCCCCCTCGGGGGGGGTGAGCGTCTAACAGATACGCAGTATTTT. This encodes CASSPLGGGERLTDTQYF.

Relative to its sample, this clone is medium-sized. The rearrangement uses TRBV6-5 and TRBJ1-2; 7 bases are a match to TRBD1. Per germline, CDR1 MNHEY and CDR2 SVGAGI. The CDR3 is 15 residues long. Germline trimming cut 2 bases from V and 2 bases from J; bases unmatched to any gene: 5. CDR3 protein: CASSYRDSRNYGYTF. CDR3 bases: TGTGCCAGCAGTTACAGGGACAGCAGAAACTATGGCTACACCTTC.

J is TRBJ1-2 and V is TRBV5-6, with D maybe TRBD1 (6 bases). Germline CDR1 is SGHDT and CDR2 is YYEEEE. V shed 2 bases and J shed 4 bases, with 15 bases lying between them. This CDR3 region has 15 residues. CDR3 loop: CASSLRQVSRYGYTF. The CDR3 bases are TGTGCCAGCAGCTTAAGACAGGTTTCGCGCTATGGCTACACCTTC. Full variable domain (outside the CDR3, taken from reference TRBV5-6 and TRBJ1-2): DAGVTQSPTHLIKTRGQQVTLRCSPKSGHDTVSWYQQALGQGPQFIFQYYEEEERQRGNFPDRFSGHQFPNYSSELNVNALLLGDSALYLCASSLRQVSRYGYTFGSGTRLTVV.

The rearrangement uses TRBV27 and TRBJ2-7, with D maybe TRBD1 (6 bases). Germline assignment: CDR1 MNHEY and CDR2 SMNVEV (reference sequence). The CDR3 has 13 amino acids. Trimming took 6 bases from V and 3 from J, leaving 12 bases between them. CDR3 sequence: CASRGAALYEQYF. In DNA, the CDR3 is TGTGCCAGCAGGGGGGCAGCTCTCTACGAGCAGTACTTC.

V is TRBV7-3 and J is TRBJ1-4; D gene ambiguous. Germline V gives CDR1 SGHTA, CDR2 FQGTGA. CDR3 length: 15 amino acids. V lost 2 bases and J 8 bases, leaving 15 bases between the germline ends. CDR3: CASSLGGGVGEKLFF. The CDR3 nucleotides read TGTGCCAGCAGCTTAGGTGGCGGGGTTGGGGAAAAACTGTTTTTT.